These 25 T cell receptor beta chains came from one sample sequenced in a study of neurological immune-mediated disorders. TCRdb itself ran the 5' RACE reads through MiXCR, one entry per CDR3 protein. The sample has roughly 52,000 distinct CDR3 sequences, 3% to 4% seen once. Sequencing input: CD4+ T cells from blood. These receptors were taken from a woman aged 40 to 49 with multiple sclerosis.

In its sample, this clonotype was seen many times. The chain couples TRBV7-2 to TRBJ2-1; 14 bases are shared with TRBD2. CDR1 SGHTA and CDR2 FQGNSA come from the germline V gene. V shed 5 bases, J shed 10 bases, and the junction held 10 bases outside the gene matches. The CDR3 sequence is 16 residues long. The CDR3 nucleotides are TGTGCCAGCAGCCACGGAGGACTAGCGGGGGGTGAGGAGCAGTTCTTC. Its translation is CASSHGGLAGGEEQFF.

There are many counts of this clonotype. The CDR3 DNA sequence: TGCAGCGTTGGTGGCGCCGAAGGCTACACCTTC. Protein product: CSVGGAEGYTF. The gene calls are TRBV29-1 and TRBJ1-2, with D unclear. Germline lookup yields CDR1 SQVTM and CDR2 ANQGSEA. V was clipped by 4 bases and J by 8 bases, with 11 bases between them. The CDR3 consists of 11 residues.

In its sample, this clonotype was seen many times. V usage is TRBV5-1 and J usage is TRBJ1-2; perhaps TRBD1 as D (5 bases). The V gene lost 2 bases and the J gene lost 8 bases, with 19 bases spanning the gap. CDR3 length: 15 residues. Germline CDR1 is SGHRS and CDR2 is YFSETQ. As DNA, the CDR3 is TGCGCCAGCAGCTTTGATCCGGACACCCCGGGGGGCTACACCTTC. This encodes CASSFDPDTPGGYTF.

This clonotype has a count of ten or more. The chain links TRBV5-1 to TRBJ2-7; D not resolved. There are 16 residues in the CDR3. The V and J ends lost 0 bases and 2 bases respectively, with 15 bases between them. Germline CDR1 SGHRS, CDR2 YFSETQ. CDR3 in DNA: TGCGCCAGCAGCTTGGAGGACCGACGGATCACCTACGAGCAGTACTTC. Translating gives CASSLEDRRITYEQYF.

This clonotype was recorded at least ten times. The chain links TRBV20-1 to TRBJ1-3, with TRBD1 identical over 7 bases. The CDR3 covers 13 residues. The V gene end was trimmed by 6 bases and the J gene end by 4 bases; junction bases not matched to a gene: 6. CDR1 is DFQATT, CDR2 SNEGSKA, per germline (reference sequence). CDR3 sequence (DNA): TGCAGTGCGAGGAGGGGGCGAGGAAACACCATATATTTT. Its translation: CSARRGRGNTIYF.

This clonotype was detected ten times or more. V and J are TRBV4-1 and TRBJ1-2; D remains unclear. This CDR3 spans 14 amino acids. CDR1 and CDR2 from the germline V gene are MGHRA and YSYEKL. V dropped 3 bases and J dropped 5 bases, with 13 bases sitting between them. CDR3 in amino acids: CASSQVVYLYGYTF. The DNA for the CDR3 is TGCGCCAGCAGCCAGGTCGTCTACCTTTATGGCTACACCTTC.

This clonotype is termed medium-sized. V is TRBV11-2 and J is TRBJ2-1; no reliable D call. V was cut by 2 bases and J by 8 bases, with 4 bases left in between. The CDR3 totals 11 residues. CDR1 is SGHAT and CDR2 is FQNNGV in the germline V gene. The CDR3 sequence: CASSLNDEQFF. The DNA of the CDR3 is TGTGCCAGCAGCTTAAACGATGAGCAGTTCTTC.

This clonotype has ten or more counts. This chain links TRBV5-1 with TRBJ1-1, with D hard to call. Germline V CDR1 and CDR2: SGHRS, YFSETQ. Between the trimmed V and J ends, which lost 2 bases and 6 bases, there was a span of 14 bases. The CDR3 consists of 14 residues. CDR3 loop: CASSFNGVDAEAFF. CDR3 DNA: TGCGCCAGCAGCTTTAACGGGGTAGACGCTGAAGCTTTCTTT.

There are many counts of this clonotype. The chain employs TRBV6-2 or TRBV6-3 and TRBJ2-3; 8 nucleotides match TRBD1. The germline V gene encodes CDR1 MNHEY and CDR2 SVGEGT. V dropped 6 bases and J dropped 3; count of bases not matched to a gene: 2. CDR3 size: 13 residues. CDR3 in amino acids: CASSRQGTDTQYF. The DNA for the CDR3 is TGTGCCAGCAGCCGACAGGGGACAGATACGCAGTATTTT.

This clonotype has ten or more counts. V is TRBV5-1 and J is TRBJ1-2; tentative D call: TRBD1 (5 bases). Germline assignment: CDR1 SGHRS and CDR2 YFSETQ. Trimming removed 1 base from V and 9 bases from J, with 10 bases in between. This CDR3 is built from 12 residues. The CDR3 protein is CASSLSGDRYTF. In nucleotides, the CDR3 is TGCGCCAGCAGCTTGAGCGGGGACCGCTACACCTTC.

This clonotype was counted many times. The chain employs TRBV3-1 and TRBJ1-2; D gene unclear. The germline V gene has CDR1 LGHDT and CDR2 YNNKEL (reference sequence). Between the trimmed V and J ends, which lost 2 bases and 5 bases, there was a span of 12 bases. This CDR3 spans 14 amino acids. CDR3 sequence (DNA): TGTGCCAGCAGCCAACCCTCCCTGGGGTATGGCTACACCTTC. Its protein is CASSQPSLGYGYTF.

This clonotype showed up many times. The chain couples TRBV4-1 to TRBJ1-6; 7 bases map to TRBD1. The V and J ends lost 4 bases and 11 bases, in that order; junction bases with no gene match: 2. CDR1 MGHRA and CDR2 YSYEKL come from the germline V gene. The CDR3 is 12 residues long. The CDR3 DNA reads TGCGCCAGCAGCCTAACAGGGGCACCCCTCCACTTT. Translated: CASSLTGAPLHF.

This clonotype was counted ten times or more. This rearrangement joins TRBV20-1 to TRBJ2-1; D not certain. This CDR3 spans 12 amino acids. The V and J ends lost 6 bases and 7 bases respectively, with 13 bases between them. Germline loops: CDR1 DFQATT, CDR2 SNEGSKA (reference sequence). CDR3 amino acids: CSAEDGLNEQFF. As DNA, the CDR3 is TGCAGTGCAGAGGACGGGTTGAATGAGCAGTTCTTC.

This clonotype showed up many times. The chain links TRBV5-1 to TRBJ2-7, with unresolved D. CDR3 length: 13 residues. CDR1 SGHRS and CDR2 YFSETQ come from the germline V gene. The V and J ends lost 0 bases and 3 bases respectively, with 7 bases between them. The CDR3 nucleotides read TGCGCCAGCAGCTTGGCCAGGTTCTACGAGCAGTACTTC. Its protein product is CASSLARFYEQYF.

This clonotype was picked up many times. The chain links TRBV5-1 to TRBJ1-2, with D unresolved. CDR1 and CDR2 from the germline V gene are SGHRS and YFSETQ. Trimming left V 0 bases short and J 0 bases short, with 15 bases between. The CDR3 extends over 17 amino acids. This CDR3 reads CASSLALDFAANYGYTF. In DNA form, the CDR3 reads TGCGCCAGCAGCTTGGCCTTGGACTTCGCGGCTAACTATGGCTACACCTTC.

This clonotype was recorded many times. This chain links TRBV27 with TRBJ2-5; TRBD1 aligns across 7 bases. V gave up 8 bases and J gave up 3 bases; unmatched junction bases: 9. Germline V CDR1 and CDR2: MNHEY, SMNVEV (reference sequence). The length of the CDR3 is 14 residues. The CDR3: CASASGQSKETQYF. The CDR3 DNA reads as TGTGCCAGCGCGTCGGGACAGTCTAAAGAGACCCAGTACTTC.

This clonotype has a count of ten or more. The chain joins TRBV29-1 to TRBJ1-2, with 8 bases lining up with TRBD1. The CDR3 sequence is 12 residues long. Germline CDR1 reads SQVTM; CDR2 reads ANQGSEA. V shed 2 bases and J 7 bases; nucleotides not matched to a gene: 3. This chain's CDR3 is CSVERTGTGYTF. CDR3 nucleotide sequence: TGCAGCGTTGAAAGGACAGGGACTGGCTACACCTTC. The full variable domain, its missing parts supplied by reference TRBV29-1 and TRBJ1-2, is SAVISQKPSRDICQRGTSLTIQCQVDSQVTMMFWYRQQPGQSLTLIATANQGSEATYESGFVIDKFPISRPNLTFSTLTVSNMSPEDSSIYLCSVERTGTGYTFGSGTRLTVV.

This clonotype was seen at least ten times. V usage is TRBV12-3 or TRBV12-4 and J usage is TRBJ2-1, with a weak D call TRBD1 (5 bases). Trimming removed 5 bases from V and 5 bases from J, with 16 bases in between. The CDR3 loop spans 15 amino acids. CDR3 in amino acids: CASSLRQSTHNEQFF. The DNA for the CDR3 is TGTGCCAGCAGTCTGAGACAGTCTACACACAATGAGCAGTTCTTC.

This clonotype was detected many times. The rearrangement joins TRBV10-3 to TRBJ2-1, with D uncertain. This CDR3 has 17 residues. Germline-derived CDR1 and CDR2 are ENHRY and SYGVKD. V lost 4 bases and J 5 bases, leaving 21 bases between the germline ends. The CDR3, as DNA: TGTGCCATCAGTGGGCGTGAGGTCTCCGCAGTGGACAATGAGCAGTTCTTC. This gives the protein CAISGREVSAVDNEQFF.

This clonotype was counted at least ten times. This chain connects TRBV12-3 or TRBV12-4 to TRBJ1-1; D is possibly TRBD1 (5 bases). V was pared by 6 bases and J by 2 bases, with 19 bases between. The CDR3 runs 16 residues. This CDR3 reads CASSSRGLGYNTEAFF. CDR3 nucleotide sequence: TGTGCCAGCAGCAGCCGGGGCCTCGGTTACAACACTGAAGCTTTCTTT.

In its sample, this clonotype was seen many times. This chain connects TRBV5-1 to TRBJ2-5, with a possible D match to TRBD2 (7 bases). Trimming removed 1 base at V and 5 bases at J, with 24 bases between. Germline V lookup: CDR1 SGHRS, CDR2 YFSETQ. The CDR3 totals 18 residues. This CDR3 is CASSLNIRVGGGGETQYF. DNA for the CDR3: TGCGCCAGCAGCTTGAATATTCGGGTCGGCGGGGGCGGTGAGACCCAGTACTTC.

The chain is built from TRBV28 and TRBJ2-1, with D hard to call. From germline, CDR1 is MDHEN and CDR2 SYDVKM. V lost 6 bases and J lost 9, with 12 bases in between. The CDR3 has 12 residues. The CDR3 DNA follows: TGTGCCAGCAGGGACCCAATGGGTGAGCAGTTCTTC. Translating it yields CASRDPMGEQFF.

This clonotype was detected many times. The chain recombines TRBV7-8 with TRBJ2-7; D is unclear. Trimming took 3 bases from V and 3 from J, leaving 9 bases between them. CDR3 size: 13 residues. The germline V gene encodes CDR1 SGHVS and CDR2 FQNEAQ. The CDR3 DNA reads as TGTGCCAGCAGCTTCTATTTGGACTACGAGCAGTACTTC. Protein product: CASSFYLDYEQYF. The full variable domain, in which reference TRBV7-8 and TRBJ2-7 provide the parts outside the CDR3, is GAGVSQSPRYKVAKRGQDVALRCDPISGHVSLFWYQQALGQGPEFLTYFQNEAQLDKSGLPSDRFFAERPEGSVSTLKIQRTQQEDSAVYLCASSFYLDYEQYFGPGTRLTVT.

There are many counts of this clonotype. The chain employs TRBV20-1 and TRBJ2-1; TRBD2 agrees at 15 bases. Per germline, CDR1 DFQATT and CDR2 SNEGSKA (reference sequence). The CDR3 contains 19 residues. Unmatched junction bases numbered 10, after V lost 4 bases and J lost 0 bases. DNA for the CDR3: TGCAGTGCTATGCGGACTAGCGGGGGGGTTTTTAGCTCCTACAATGAGCAGTTCTTC. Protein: CSAMRTSGGVFSSYNEQFF.

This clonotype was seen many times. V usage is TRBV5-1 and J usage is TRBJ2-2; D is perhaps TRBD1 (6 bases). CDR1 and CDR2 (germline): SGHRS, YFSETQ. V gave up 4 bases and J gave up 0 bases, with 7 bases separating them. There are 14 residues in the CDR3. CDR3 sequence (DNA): TGCGCCAGCAGCGGGACACCGAACACCGGGGAGCTGTTTTTT. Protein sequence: CASSGTPNTGELFF. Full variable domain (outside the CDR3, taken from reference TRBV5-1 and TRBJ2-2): KAGVTQTPRYLIKTRGQQVTLSCSPISGHRSVSWYQQTPGQGLQFLFEYFSETQRNKGNFPGRFSGRQFSNSRSEMNVSTLELGDSALYLCASSGTPNTGELFFGEGSRLTVL.